This TCR beta chain was captured by sequencing in a study of post-analysis software for immune sequencing data. TCR beta cDNA libraries included unique molecular identifiers. TCRdb recomputed calls from the PCR reads with MiXCR, one row per CDR3 protein. In the table there are roughly 800,000 distinct CDR3 sequences, 40% to 55% of which are singletons. This clonotype was seen a handful of times. Antigen: not known. Study results and limitations: Strong same-batch co-clustering of samples appeared with F measure clustering.

This clonotype was obtained from a girl aged 5-17 years with multiple sclerosis. Specimen: blood.

The CDR3 DNA is TGTGCCAGCAGCTTAGCGACTAGCGGAGGTCAGGAGCAGTTCTTC. This translates into CASSLATSGGQEQFF. The chain employs TRBV11-2 and TRBJ2-1; 9 bases match TRBD2. This CDR3 is built from 15 residues. Per germline, CDR1 SGHAT and CDR2 FQNNGV. V trimming: 1 base; J trimming: 10 bases; junction bases outside the gene matches: 8. Full variable domain (missing parts from reference TRBV11-2 and TRBJ2-1): EAGVAQSPRYKIIEKRQSVAFWCNPISGHATLYWYQQILGQGPKLLIQFQNNGVVDDSQLPKDRFSAERLKGVDSTLKIQPAKLEDSAVYLCASSLATSGGQEQFFGPGTRLTVL.